This TCR beta chain appears in the sequencing data of a study of shared clonotypes between healthy human individuals. From CD4+ cells came CD45RA+ naive and CD45RA-negative memory subsets. Sequenced by immunoSEQ multiplex PCR; TCRdb stores in-frame clones only, minus some. The sample yields approximately 2,000,000 clones, roughly 90% seen once. Sequencing was performed on naive CD4+ T cells from PBMCs. Described subset: CD45RA+ positively selected. This clonotype was sampled from a man aged 18-30 years in good health. Some clones in this sample may be carry-over from other donors' samples.

This CDR3 reads CASSFLNERGRETQYF. CDR3 coding DNA: TGTGCCAGCAGCTTCCTCAACGAGCGGGGGAGAGAGACCCAGTACTTC. The chain recombines TRBV11-2 with TRBJ2-5, with TRBD2 matching over 8 bases. Germline V CDR1 and CDR2: SGHAT, FQNNGV. The CDR3 is 16 residues long. The V gene end was trimmed by 3 bases and the J gene end by 4 bases; junction bases not matched to a gene: 10.